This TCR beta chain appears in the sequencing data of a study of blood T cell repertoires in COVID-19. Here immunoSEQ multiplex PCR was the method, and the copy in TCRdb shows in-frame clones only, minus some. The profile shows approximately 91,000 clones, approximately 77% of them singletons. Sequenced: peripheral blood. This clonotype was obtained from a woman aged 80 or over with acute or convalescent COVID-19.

CDR3 DNA: TGTGCCAGCAGCCCAGGAAACACCATATATTTT. This encodes CASSPGNTIYF. The V call is TRBV7-9, the J call TRBJ1-3, with D hard to call. Germline V gene data show CDR1 as SEHNR and CDR2 as FQNEAQ (reference sequence). The CDR3 is made up of 11 amino acids. The germline V and J ends were trimmed by 5 bases and 4 bases, with 3 bases remaining between them.